One and the same sample provided the 26 T cell receptor beta chains below, sequenced in a study of cytomegalovirus exposure and HLA in healthy donors. The PCR used 60 Vbeta and 13 Jbeta primers. This table comes from immunoSEQ multiplex PCR, and its TCRdb copy is limited to in-frame clones, with some not included. The sample shows about 90,000 clones, around 78% of them seen only once. The source material was PBMCs. The receptors originated from a man aged 25-40 years in good health and CMV-seronegative.

This chain links TRBV6-5 with TRBJ1-2, with a possible D match to TRBD1 (5 bases). Trimming stripped 5 bases from V and 3 bases from J, with 13 bases between. The CDR3 spans 14 residues. Per germline, CDR1 MNHEY and CDR2 SVGAGI. The CDR3 DNA reads TGTGCCAGCAGTACAGGACCTGGGGACTATGGCTACACCTTC. This gives the protein CASSTGPGDYGYTF.

V gene TRBV2 combines with J gene TRBJ1-2; D is uncertain. Trimming shortened V by 2 bases and J by 7 bases, and 17 bases separated the two germline ends. This CDR3 comprises 15 residues. Germline loops: CDR1 SNHLY, CDR2 FYNNEI. The CDR3 sequence: CASSESREGGSGYTF. CDR3 coding DNA: TGTGCCAGCAGTGAAAGTAGAGAGGGAGGCTCTGGCTACACCTTC.

The genes are TRBV5-1 and TRBJ2-7; the match to TRBD1 covers 9 bases. J gave up 0 bases and V 4 bases, and 5 bases lay outside the gene matches. The CDR3 extends over 15 amino acids. Germline-derived CDR1 and CDR2 are SGHRS and YFSETQ. The CDR3 sequence: CASSGDRGYSYEQYF. In DNA, the CDR3 is TGCGCCAGCAGCGGCGACAGGGGGTACTCCTACGAGCAGTACTTC.

This chain joins TRBV10-2 and TRBJ2-3; TRBD2 is a possible D gene (6 bases). The CDR3 runs to 14 residues. Germline-derived CDR1 and CDR2 are WSHSY and SAAADI. V dropped 2 bases and J dropped 2 bases, with 8 bases sitting between them. CDR3 in DNA: TGCGCCAGCAGTGAGGCTAGCGACACAGATACGCAGTATTTT. Encoded protein: CASSEASDTDTQYF.

The gene calls are TRBV11-2 and TRBJ2-2; no definite D call. Germline loops: CDR1 SGHAT, CDR2 FQNNGV. The CDR3 extends over 11 amino acids. V was pared by 5 bases and J by 7 bases, with 5 bases between. The CDR3 bases are TGTGCCAGCAGCATCCACGGGGAGCTGTTTTTT. Amino acid sequence: CASSIHGELFF.

V and J are TRBV27 and TRBJ2-1, with TRBD2 matching over 10 bases. V lost 0 bases to trimming and J lost 6 bases; unmatched junction nucleotides: 5. Germline-derived CDR1 and CDR2 are MNHEY and SMNVEV (reference sequence). This CDR3 comprises 16 residues. Here the CDR3 DNA reads TGTGCCAGCAGTTTATCCCCAGCGGGGGGGCCCAATGAGCAGTTCTTC. Translating it yields CASSLSPAGGPNEQFF.

The J gene is TRBJ2-3, the V gene TRBV4-3; D is ambiguous. The CDR3 is 16 residues long. The V gene lost 0 bases and the J gene lost 1 base, with 11 bases spanning the gap. Germline CDR1 and CDR2: LGHNA and YSLEER. CDR3 DNA sequence: TGCGCCAGCAGCCAAGACTTCTCGGTGGGCACAGATACGCAGTATTTT. Translation gives CASSQDFSVGTDTQYF.

The J gene is TRBJ1-6, the V gene TRBV18; D may be TRBD1 (6 bases). In germline, CDR1 is KGHSH, CDR2 LQKENI. V was trimmed by 3 bases and J by 9 bases, leaving 15 bases between them. The CDR3 totals 15 residues. This CDR3 is CASSPTSGGSSPLHF. For the CDR3, the DNA is TGTGCCAGCTCACCTACCAGTGGGGGCAGTTCACCCCTCCACTTT.

The chain recombines TRBV7-3 with TRBJ2-6; no clear D. The CDR3 runs to 15 residues. The germline V and J ends were trimmed by 1 base and 0 bases, with 4 bases remaining between them. Germline CDR1 and CDR2: SGHTA and FQGTGA. The CDR3 nucleotides are TGTGCCAGCAGCTTAAGCGGCTCTGGGGCCAACGTCCTGACTTTC. Translation gives CASSLSGSGANVLTF. Variable domain in full (rest from reference TRBV7-3 and TRBJ2-6): GAGVSQTPSNKVTEKGKYVELRCDPISGHTALYWYRQSLGQGPEFLIYFQGTGAADDSGLPNDRFFAVRPEGSVSTLKIQRTERGDSAVYLCASSLSGSGANVLTFGAGSRLTVL.

This clone turned up a few times. The chain combines TRBV10-1 with TRBJ2-3, with 9 bases matching TRBD2. The V and J ends lost 3 bases and 5 bases, in that order; junction bases with no gene match: 6. Looked up from germline, CDR1 is WNHNN and CDR2 is SYGVQD (reference sequence). This CDR3 has 15 residues. Here the CDR3 DNA reads TGCGCCAGCAGTGAAGTTAGCGGGGGTTTAGATACGCAGTATTTT. This sequence encodes CASSEVSGGLDTQYF.

This sequence joins TRBV2 and TRBJ2-6, with 8 bases aligning to TRBD1. The CDR3 is 16 residues long. Germline CDR1 is SNHLY and CDR2 is FYNNEI. Trimming removed 6 bases from V and 1 base from J; junction bases left unmatched: 5. In DNA form, the CDR3 reads TGTGCCAGCAGGCTCGGACAGGGTTCTGGGGCCAACGTCCTGACTTTC. Its protein is CASRLGQGSGANVLTF. Drawing the rest from reference TRBV2 and TRBJ2-6, the complete variable domain is EPEVTQTPSHQVTQMGQEVILRCVPISNHLYFYWYRQILGQKVEFLVSFYNNEISEKSEIFDDQFSVERPDGSNFTLKIRSTKLEDSAMYFCASRLGQGSGANVLTFGAGSRLTVL.

This clone was recorded a few times. V usage is TRBV6-5 and J usage is TRBJ1-1; a possible D gene is TRBD1 (6 bases). V was clipped by 2 bases and J by 5 bases, with 15 bases between them. The CDR3 spans 15 residues. Looked up from germline, CDR1 is MNHEY and CDR2 is SVGAGI. CDR3 sequence (DNA): TGTGCCAGCAGTTACACACAGGGCGGAAGGACTGAAGCTTTCTTT. It encodes CASSYTQGGRTEAFF.

The gene calls are TRBV2 and TRBJ2-7; D might be TRBD1 (6 bases). The length of the CDR3 is 12 residues. Trimming pared 4 bases from V and 2 bases from J, leaving 6 bases between. The germline V gene has CDR1 SNHLY and CDR2 FYNNEI. This chain's CDR3 is CASSGTAYEQYF. In DNA form, the CDR3 reads TGTGCCAGCAGTGGGACAGCCTACGAGCAGTACTTC.

This chain uses TRBV11-1 with TRBJ1-2, with 10 bases identical to TRBD1. This CDR3 region has 14 residues. The germline V gene has CDR1 SGHAT and CDR2 FQDESV (reference sequence). Unmatched junction bases numbered 4, after V lost 5 bases and J lost 4 bases. In nucleotides, the CDR3 is TGTGCCAGCAGCGTAGACAGGGGGCTCTATGGCTACACCTTC. This gives the protein CASSVDRGLYGYTF.

The rearrangement joins TRBV7-9 to TRBJ1-4, with TRBD1 matching over 9 bases. Germline V gives CDR1 SEHNR, CDR2 FQNEAQ (reference sequence). CDR3 size: 14 residues. V lost 4 bases and J lost 7; bases outside the gene matches: 4. CDR3 sequence (DNA): TGTGCCAGCAGCTCGGGACAGGGAGTTGAAAAACTGTTTTTT. Its translation: CASSSGQGVEKLFF.

The chain links TRBV6-1 to TRBJ2-1; 10 bases are a match to TRBD2. Germline CDR1 MNHNS, CDR2 SASEGT. V gave up 8 bases and J gave up 13 bases; unmatched junction bases: 17. The CDR3 loop spans 15 amino acids. Here the CDR3 reads CASGLAGGVAKPQFF. As DNA, the CDR3 is TGTGCCAGCGGATTAGCGGGGGGAGTGGCAAAACCCCAGTTCTTC.

In its sample, this clone was seen a few times. The gene calls are TRBV5-6 and TRBJ1-2, with TRBD1 identical over 9 bases. CDR1 SGHDT and CDR2 YYEEEE come from the germline V gene. The length of the CDR3 is 16 residues. V dropped 5 bases and J dropped 7; count of bases not matched to a gene: 15. CDR3 nucleotide sequence: TGTGCCAGCAGACAAAGGTCAACAACAGGGGGCGGTGGCTACACCTTC. Its protein product is CASRQRSTTGGGGYTF.

V usage is TRBV10-3 and J usage is TRBJ2-3; 11 bases are a match to TRBD1. The CDR3 is made up of 16 amino acids. V was pared by 6 bases and J by 10 bases, with 15 bases of the junction left unmatched. From germline, CDR1 is ENHRY and CDR2 SYGVKD. The CDR3 nucleotides read TGTGCCATCAGCTCAACGGACAGGGGGCAAATTGAGGCGCAGTATTTT. Its translation is CAISSTDRGQIEAQYF.

This chain joins TRBV19 and TRBJ2-1; TRBD2 agrees at 16 bases. This CDR3 comprises 18 residues. The V segment lost 3 bases and the J segment 2 bases; nucleotides outside the gene matches: 4. Germline V gene sequence: CDR1 LNHDA, CDR2 SQIVND (reference sequence). CDR3: CASSMGLAGGIPYNEQFF. The CDR3 DNA reads TGTGCCAGTAGTATGGGACTAGCGGGAGGGATCCCCTACAATGAGCAGTTCTTC.

There are a few counts of this clone. V usage is TRBV14 and J usage is TRBJ1-4; D is ambiguous. The germline V gene has CDR1 SGHDN and CDR2 FVKESK. CDR3 size: 16 residues. V was pared by 5 bases and J by 0 bases, with 13 bases between. The DNA for the CDR3 is TGTGCCAGCAGCGTCAAGTACAGCTCAACTAATGAAAAACTGTTTTTT. This encodes CASSVKYSSTNEKLFF.

This clone appeared a single time. V usage is TRBV27 and J usage is TRBJ2-1; 7 positions match TRBD2. V was clipped by 4 bases and J by 2 bases; unmatched bases: 8. Germline CDR1 MNHEY, CDR2 SMNVEV (reference sequence). The CDR3 loop spans 16 amino acids. The CDR3 region is CASSSPPSGAYNEQFF. The CDR3, as DNA: TGTGCCAGCAGTTCCCCACCTAGCGGTGCCTACAATGAGCAGTTCTTC.

The rearrangement joins TRBV9 to TRBJ2-2, with D tentatively TRBD2 (5 bases). The CDR3 is 15 amino acids. Germline assignment: CDR1 SGDLS and CDR2 YYNGEE. V shed 2 bases and J shed 4 bases, with 12 bases lying between them. The CDR3, as DNA: TGTGCCAGCAGCGTTAACTTGCGGGTCACCGGGGAGCTGTTTTTT. Its translation: CASSVNLRVTGELFF.

This rearrangement joins TRBV4-1 to TRBJ2-7, with 9 bases fitting TRBD2. The germline CDR1 and CDR2 sequences are MGHRA and YSYEKL. The CDR3 has 16 residues. The J segment lost 0 bases and the V segment lost 4 bases, leaving 7 bases of the junction unmatched. CDR3 DNA sequence: TGCGCCAGCAGCCTCCAAAGCGGGGGGTTCTCCTACGAGCAGTACTTC. It is translated as CASSLQSGGFSYEQYF.

This sequence joins TRBV20-1 and TRBJ1-1, with D hard to call. The CDR3 covers 11 residues. Trimming shortened V by 7 bases and J by 5 bases, and 11 bases separated the two germline ends. Germline CDR1 DFQATT, CDR2 SNEGSKA (reference sequence). The CDR3 loop is CSGTGRTEAFF. CDR3 DNA sequence: TGCAGTGGGACCGGGAGGACTGAAGCTTTCTTT.

This chain joins TRBV4-1 and TRBJ2-6; 9 bases map to TRBD1. CDR3 length: 19 amino acids. Germline V gene sequence: CDR1 MGHRA, CDR2 YSYEKL. The junction had 10 bases not matched to a gene; V was cut back by 0 bases and J by 4 bases. The DNA of the CDR3 is TGCGCCAGCAGCCAAGATGGGACAGGGCGCCCGGCAGGGGCCAACGTCCTGACTTTC. It encodes CASSQDGTGRPAGANVLTF.

The CDR3 reads CASTVSGRGRTEAFF. The DNA for the CDR3 is TGTGCCAGCACCGTCTCCGGGCGAGGGCGCACTGAAGCTTTCTTT. The chain is built from TRBV27 and TRBJ1-1; D call uncertain. The CDR3 is 15 amino acids. Trimming left V 7 bases short and J 4 bases short, with 19 bases between. The germline V gene encodes CDR1 MNHEY and CDR2 SMNVEV (reference sequence).